The 10 T cell receptor beta chains reported below all come from one sample, sequenced in a study of T-cell reconstitution after alpha-beta-depleted transplantation in children. The TCRbeta library incorporated unique molecular identifiers. TCRdb independently ran MiXCR on the PCR reads; one entry per CDR3 protein. The sample carries 780,000 or so distinct CDR3 sequences, roughly 15% recorded once. Sequencing used PBMCs, mostly from graft donor cells, obtained 360 days after TCRalphabeta/CD19-depleted stem cell transplant. The receptors here all came from a male patient under 18 who had a stem cell transplant for acute lymphoblastic leukemia, so the T cells may come from the graft donor.

This clonotype has just a few counts. The chain is built from TRBV6-5 and TRBJ2-1; D may correspond to TRBD1 or TRBD2 (5 bases each). This CDR3 comprises 16 residues. Trimming removed 4 bases from V and 0 bases from J, with 13 bases in between. The V gene's germline CDR1 is MNHEY and CDR2 SVGAGI. For the CDR3, the DNA is TGTGCCAGCAGTTTAGGGACGGCGGGCTCCTACAATGAGCAGTTCTTC. Translated: CASSLGTAGSYNEQFF.

This clonotype was counted ten times or more. The CDR3 DNA sequence: TGTGCCAGCAGCCAAGAAAAGGTAGTCTACGAGCAGTACTTC. Residues: CASSQEKVVYEQYF. The gene calls are TRBV4-2 and TRBJ2-7; D not resolved. This CDR3 has 14 residues. Deletions cut 0 bases from V and 3 bases from J, with 9 bases between. Germline V gene sequence: CDR1 LGHNA, CDR2 YNFKEQ.

The sample holds a few counts of this clonotype. The V call is TRBV5-1, the J call TRBJ2-1; maybe TRBD2 (6 bases). This CDR3 region has 15 residues. The germline V gene encodes CDR1 SGHRS and CDR2 YFSETQ. V was trimmed by 1 base and J by 4 bases, leaving 12 bases between them. CDR3 loop: CASSLPREWYNEQFF. DNA for the CDR3: TGCGCCAGCAGCTTGCCCCGGGAGTGGTACAATGAGCAGTTCTTC. The full variable domain, with the rest looked up from reference TRBV5-1 and TRBJ2-1, is KAGVTQTPRYLIKTRGQQVTLSCSPISGHRSVSWYQQTPGQGLQFLFEYFSETQRNKGNFPGRFSGRQFSNSRSEMNVSTLELGDSALYLCASSLPREWYNEQFFGPGTRLTVL.

This clonotype was seen ten or more times. The chain has TRBV7-3 and TRBJ2-7; D possibly corresponds to TRBD2 (5 bases). The CDR3 length is 14 residues. Germline V lookup: CDR1 SGHTA, CDR2 FQGTGA. V lost 5 bases to trimming and J lost 0 bases, with 11 bases between them. Here the CDR3 reads CASSPLGSSYEQYF. CDR3 nucleotide sequence: TGTGCCAGCAGCCCCCTGGGGAGCTCCTACGAGCAGTACTTC.

This clonotype was counted a few times. The CDR3 here is CASSSLAGGPDQETQYF. CDR3 coding DNA: TGTGCCAGCAGCTCACTAGCGGGAGGCCCAGATCAAGAGACCCAGTACTTC. The rearrangement uses TRBV12-3 or TRBV12-4 and TRBJ2-5; 12 nucleotides agree with TRBD2. There are 17 residues in the CDR3. J lost 2 bases, V lost 6 bases, and 10 bases had no gene match.

CDR3 sequence reads: CASSPTGVGLGSYEQYF. The CDR3 DNA sequence: TGTGCCAGCTCACCTACAGGGGTCGGGTTGGGCTCCTACGAGCAGTACTTC. The chain recombines TRBV18 with TRBJ2-7, with 7 bases identical to TRBD1. CDR1 and CDR2 from the germline V gene are KGHSH and LQKENI. CDR3 length equals 17 residues. V trimming: 3 bases; J trimming: 0 bases; junction bases outside the gene matches: 11.

This clonotype has a handful of counts. The chain employs TRBV2 and TRBJ2-7; tentatively, D is TRBD2 (5 bases). Per the germline V gene, CDR1 is SNHLY and CDR2 is FYNNEI. The length of the CDR3 is 13 residues. V was trimmed by 4 bases and J by 9 bases, leaving 16 bases between them. The CDR3 loop is CASSGQRRAGQYF. As DNA, the CDR3 is TGTGCCAGCAGTGGTCAGAGGCGGGCGGGGCAGTACTTC. The complete variable domain, with remaining parts taken from reference TRBV2 and TRBJ2-7, reads EPEVTQTPSHQVTQMGQEVILRCVPISNHLYFYWYRQILGQKVEFLVSFYNNEISEKSEIFDDQFSVERPDGSNFTLKIRSTKLEDSAMYFCASSGQRRAGQYFGPGTRLTVT.

This clonotype came up once. The chain joins TRBV11-2 to TRBJ2-5, with D possibly called TRBD1 or TRBD2 (5 bases each). Germline lookup yields CDR1 SGHAT and CDR2 FQNNGV. The CDR3 sequence is 15 residues long. Deletions cut 5 bases from V and 3 bases from J, with 16 bases between. The DNA for the CDR3 is TGTGCCAGCAGCATCTTCCGGGACCCAGAAGAGACCCAGTACTTC. Its translation: CASSIFRDPEETQYF.

The chain carries TRBV11-2 and TRBJ2-1; D remains unclear. The germline gives CDR1 SGHAT, CDR2 FQNNGV. There are 16 residues in the CDR3. Trimming took off 1 base at V and 2 bases at J, with 12 bases between the two ends. CDR3 loop: CASSLGSGGPYNEQFF. In nucleotides, the CDR3 is TGTGCCAGCAGCTTAGGGTCGGGCGGTCCCTACAATGAGCAGTTCTTC.

The rearrangement uses TRBV7-2 and TRBJ2-1; unclear D gene. V was cut by 1 base and J by 7 bases, with 8 bases left in between. The CDR3 covers 13 residues. Germline values: CDR1 SGHTA, CDR2 FQGNSA. The CDR3 bases are TGTGCCAGCAGCTTAGGTCTCTGGAATGAGCAGTTCTTC. It encodes CASSLGLWNEQFF.